What follows describes a single T cell receptor (beta chain). It has no known antigen specificity. There are no base qualities to consult, and no much larger clone falls within one base. The time point tag for this specimen amounts to: about 28 days (+/-7) after the second vaccine dose. AZD1222 recipients whose second dose came at about 4 weeks and those whose second dose came at about 12 weeks were combined into one group, since spike-specific TCR depth and breadth did not differ between the two schedules. Vaccinee samples came from UK trials COV001 and COV002, including a single-blind randomized controlled phase 2/3 trial of AZD1222 (ChAdOx1 nCoV-19) in healthy adults. Trial participant PBMC samples were collected at day 0 and day 28 after the second dose for TCRbeta chain sequencing. The CDR3 regions of human TCRbeta chains were subjected to immunosequencing. The paper's processing steps were these. TCRs in the repertoires were matched against a reference library of SARS-CoV-2-specific TCRs that had been generated with the MIRA antigen-specificity platform. Breadth was defined as the fraction of unique TCRs that were SARS-CoV-2-associated. Depth was defined as the fraction of total T cells that were SARS-CoV-2-associated. Each spike-specific TCR was assigned to its reactive spike region and to a CD4 or CD8 class using the MIRA data. Log10-transformed breadth and depth values were compared by one-way ANOVA with Sidak's multiple comparisons tests. In TCRdb, the immuneACCESS table is reduced to in-frame sequences with V and J assigned. These tables do not hold every clone; where another copy was compared, an unresolved V gene accounts for under half, and the others remain unexplained. V and J calls and clone size are copied from that table; D and trimming were computed from the DNA. This sample holds 150,000 to 200,000 clones; about 86% were observed only once. Clones ranked in the top ten supply around a tenth of the sample.

This sample was taken from a study of T cell responses to AZD1222 COVID-19 vaccine (dated by TCRdb to the early 2020s). In terms of the full investigation: A total of about 250 trial participants underwent TCR sequencing, of whom some 200 had received two doses of AZD1222 and some 25 had received two doses of the MenACWY control vaccine. Trial participants were enrolled into age subgroups of 18-55, 56-69 and 70-plus years, which contained 148, 28 and 57 TCR-sequenced participants, respectively. Summary of the overall study and its limitations: Reportedly, almost half of the unique spike-specific TCRs recognized epitopes lying outside the regions that are mutated in the B.1.351 and B.1.1.7 variants. Conclusions about previously exposed vaccinees are limited because only six or seven AZD1222 recipients were SARS-CoV-2 seropositive at baseline. Because no day 14 peak-response samples were available, repertoires were characterized only after the peak T cell response. In the small 56-69-year group, the increase in depth fell short of significance, most likely because of low power. A significant rise in spike-specific TCR breadth and depth was observed after two AZD1222 doses relative to day 0 and relative to MenACWY recipients. Participants were mostly white British, with more females than males. The authors suggested clonal diversity may have been underestimated. The vaccine-associated CD4 TCRs covered the entire spike protein, and the dominant responses fell in regions 160-218 and 743-854.

Reading the germline V gene gives CDR1 ENHRY and CDR2 SYGVKD. At the junction V is shortened by 4 bases and J by 7 bases; bases outside the gene matches: 3. The CDR3 runs 14 amino acids, cysteine and phenylalanine included. The entry retains the CDR3 DNA only, 42 bases that are in frame from base 1. The sample here was peripheral blood, taken 28 days after the second AZD1222 dose. The receptor chain draws on TRBV10-3 and TRBJ1-6; TRBD1 lines up with 8 middle nucleotides. This TCR was recovered from an adult who received the AZD1222 COVID-19 vaccine. The CDR3 in this case is CAISGTGRNSPLHF. The DNA sequence follows: TGTGCCATCAGTGGGACAGGGAGGAATTCACCCCTCCACTTT.